This T cell receptor beta chain was captured in a study of cytomegalovirus exposure and HLA in healthy donors. Trimming removed 1 base at V and 2 bases at J, with 9 bases between. From germline, CDR1 is LNHNV and CDR2 YYDKDF (reference sequence). CDR3 length equals 14 residues. The PCR made use of 60 Vbeta and 13 Jbeta primers. Data came from immunoSEQ multiplex PCR; TCRdb stores just in-frame clones and leaves some out. The repertoire holds about 130,000 clones, with 70% to 85% as singletons. The chain combines TRBV15 with TRBJ2-7, with D tentatively TRBD2 (6 bases). The material sequenced was PBMCs. This TCR was recovered from a boy between 2 and 10 years old in good health and CMV-seronegative. The CDR3 loop reads CATSRAGDPYEQYV. Written as DNA, the CDR3 is TGTGCCACCAGCAGAGCGGGAGACCCCTACGAGCAGTACGTC.